The present T cell receptor (beta chain) was sequenced within a study of T-cell reconstitution after alpha-beta-depleted transplantation in children. Preparation of the TCRbeta library was carried out with unique molecular identifiers. TCRdb re-called the PCR reads through MiXCR, storing one row per CDR3 protein. The data hold about 91,000 distinct CDR3 sequences, with 8% to 9% observed a single time. This clonotype was recorded many times. The CDR3 is made up of 14 amino acids. Per the germline V gene, CDR1 is DFQATT and CDR2 is SNEGSKA (reference sequence). With V trimmed by 6 bases and J by 10 bases, 14 bases remained unmatched.

This sample comprised PBMCs from the stem cell graft donor, obtained from the stem cell graft. The genes are TRBV20-1 and TRBJ2-1, with 8 bases that match TRBD1. The sequence came from a human donor who donated a stem cell graft to a child with congenital amegakaryocytic thrombocytopenia. CDR3 nucleotides: TGCAGTGCCCAACCGGGACAGGTGAGATTGGAGCAGTTCTTC. The encoded protein is CSAQPGQVRLEQFF.